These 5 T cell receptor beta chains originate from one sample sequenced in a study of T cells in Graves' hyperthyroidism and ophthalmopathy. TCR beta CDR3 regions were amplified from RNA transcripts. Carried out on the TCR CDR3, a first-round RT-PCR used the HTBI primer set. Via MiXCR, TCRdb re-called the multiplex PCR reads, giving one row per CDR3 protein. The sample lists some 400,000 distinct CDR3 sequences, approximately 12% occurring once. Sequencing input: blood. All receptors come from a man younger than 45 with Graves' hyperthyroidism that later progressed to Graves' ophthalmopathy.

CDR3 sequence: CSVSRGRTFQETQYF. The DNA for the CDR3 is TGCAGCGTTAGCCGGGGGAGAACCTTCCAAGAGACCCAGTACTTC. The chain employs TRBV29-1 and TRBJ2-5; D is possibly TRBD2 (6 bases). CDR3 length: 15 residues. Germline-derived CDR1 and CDR2 are SQVTM and ANQGSEA. V lost 5 bases and J 1 base, leaving 17 bases between the germline ends.

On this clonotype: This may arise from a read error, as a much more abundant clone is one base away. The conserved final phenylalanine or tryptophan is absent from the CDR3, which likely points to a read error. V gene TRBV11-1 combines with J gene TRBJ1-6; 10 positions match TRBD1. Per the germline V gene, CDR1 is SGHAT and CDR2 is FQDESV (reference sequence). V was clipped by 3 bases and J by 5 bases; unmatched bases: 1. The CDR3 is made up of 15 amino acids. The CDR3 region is CASSFGTGDNSPLHS. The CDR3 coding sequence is TGTGCCAGCAGCTTTGGGACAGGGGATAATTCACCCCTCCACTCT.

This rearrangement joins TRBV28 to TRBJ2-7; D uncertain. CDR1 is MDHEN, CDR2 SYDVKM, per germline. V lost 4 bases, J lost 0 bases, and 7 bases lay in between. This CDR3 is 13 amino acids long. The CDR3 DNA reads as TGTGCCAGCAGTTCACCCTTCTCCTACGAGCAGTACTTC. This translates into CASSSPFSYEQYF.

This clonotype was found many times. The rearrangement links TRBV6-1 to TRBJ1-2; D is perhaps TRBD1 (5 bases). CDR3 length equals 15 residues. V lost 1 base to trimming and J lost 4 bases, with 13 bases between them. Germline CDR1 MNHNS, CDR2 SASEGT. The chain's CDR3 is CASSEVGGTLYGYTF. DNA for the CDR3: TGTGCCAGCAGTGAAGTGGGAGGGACGCTCTATGGCTACACCTTC.

The CDR3 region has the DNA TGTGCCAGCAAGGGTTCCGAGCAGTACTTC. Encoded protein: CASKGSEQYF. This sequence joins TRBV25-1 and TRBJ2-7; D is uncertain. Germline CDR1 MGHDK, CDR2 SYGVNS. Deletions cut 7 bases from V and 6 bases from J, with 7 bases between. This CDR3 comprises 10 residues.